Detailed here is one T cell receptor (beta chain). The V and J ends lost 2 bases and 0 bases respectively, with 9 bases between them. CDR3 length equals 15 residues. Germline V gene sequence: CDR1 MNHEY, CDR2 SVGEGT. This specimen belongs to a study of blood T cell repertoires in COVID-19. Overall study: Sites across the United States, Italy and Spain contributed samples from acute and convalescent COVID-19. T cells, B-cell-depleted T cells, or PBMCs provided the cDNA or gDNA that served as material.

Authors' methods: It was from reference gene primer amplification that nucleated cell counts were estimated. Produced via immunoSEQ multiplex PCR; TCRdb's table is partial and in-frame only. Clonal size and the V and J genes are those of that table, whereas D and trimming came from the DNA. In the table there are around 99,000 clones, more than 70% of which are singletons. The source of this sequence is a man aged 35-49 years with active or convalescent COVID-19. This chain connects TRBV6-2 or TRBV6-3 to TRBJ2-3, with a weak D call TRBD2 (5 bases). Material: peripheral blood. The CDR3 loop is CASSYRETSTDTQYF. For the CDR3, the DNA is TGTGCCAGCAGTTACAGGGAGACTAGCACAGATACGCAGTATTTT.